The 10 T cell receptor beta chains in this list originate from one sample, sequenced in a study of blood T cell repertoires in COVID-19. Sequencing was performed with immunoSEQ multiplex PCR; in TCRdb, only in-frame clones are kept and a portion is missing. Of some 60,000 clones in the sample, approximately 85% were seen once. The sequencing sample was made of peripheral blood. These receptors were obtained from a human donor in a cohort sampled during active COVID-19.

This sequence joins TRBV7-9 and TRBJ1-2; the match to TRBD1 covers 7 bases. V lost 6 bases, J lost 8 bases, and 21 bases stayed unmatched. Germline lookup yields CDR1 SEHNR and CDR2 FQNEAQ (reference sequence). CDR3 size: 17 residues. CDR3 bases: TGTGCCAGCAGGAAGGCGGGGACAGACTTCCTATCCGAGGGCTACACCTTC. It is translated as CASRKAGTDFLSEGYTF.

In this sample, this clone turned up a few times. V is TRBV5-5 and J is TRBJ2-7; no reliable D call. CDR3 length: 13 residues. With 4 bases removed from V and 4 bases from J, the gap between germline ends came to 12 bases. Germline V gene data show CDR1 as SGHKS and CDR2 as YYEKEE (reference sequence). In nucleotides, the CDR3 is TGTGCCAGCAGCCACCAGGTCGGTTACGAGCAGTACTTC. It translates to CASSHQVGYEQYF. The full variable domain, completed using reference TRBV5-5 and TRBJ2-7, is DAGVTQSPTHLIKTRGQQVTLRCSPISGHKSVSWYQQVLGQGPQFIFQYYEKEERGRGNFPDRFSARQFPNYSSELNVNALLLGDSALYLCASSHQVGYEQYFGPGTRLTVT.

This clone was detected only once. The CDR3 DNA sequence: TGTGCCACCAGCAGAGACCGTAACAGGGTTAATTTCATATATTTT. This sequence encodes CATSRDRNRVNFIYF. The V call is TRBV15, the J call TRBJ1-3; D is possibly TRBD1 (6 bases). The V gene's germline CDR1 is LNHNV and CDR2 YYDKDF (reference sequence). V lost 0 bases, J lost 12 bases, and 18 bases lay in between. The CDR3 contains 15 residues.

This chain links TRBV6-1 with TRBJ2-7, with 11 bases fitting TRBD2. Germline V gene sequence: CDR1 MNHNS, CDR2 SASEGT. J lost 2 bases, V lost 1 base, and 4 bases had no gene match. This CDR3 is built from 16 residues. The CDR3: CASSEVSGGVTYEQYV. Written as DNA, the CDR3 is TGTGCCAGCAGTGAAGTTAGCGGGGGGGTCACCTACGAGCAGTACGTC.

The CDR3 bases are TGTGCCAGCAGCAAGGAGGCCGGGACAGCGAGGAACACTGAAGCTTTCTTT. Its protein product is CASSKEAGTARNTEAFF. The chain employs TRBV21-1 and TRBJ1-1; the D call TRBD1 from the table was never checked on the DNA. TRBV21-1 is a known pseudogene. This CDR3 has 17 residues.

This clone was recorded only once. The rearrangement links TRBV18 to TRBJ2-7; TRBD1 might be the D (6 bases). V lost 6 bases and J lost 2, with 20 bases in between. CDR3 length: 16 amino acids. Germline CDR1 and CDR2: KGHSH and LQKENI. In DNA form, the CDR3 reads TGTGCCAGCTCGGCCCGCTCCAAACAGGGAACCTACGAGCAGTACTTC. As protein: CASSARSKQGTYEQYF. Supplemented by reference TRBV18 and TRBJ2-7, the full variable domain reads NAGVMQNPRHLVRRRGQEARLRCSPMKGHSHVYWYRQLPEEGLKFMVYLQKENIIDESGMPKERFSAEFPKEGPSILRIQQVVRGDSAAYFCASSARSKQGTYEQYFGPGTRLTVT.

V gene TRBV19 combines with J gene TRBJ1-4, with a weak D call TRBD1 (6 bases). This CDR3 has 15 amino acids. Per germline, CDR1 LNHDA and CDR2 SQIVND (reference sequence). Trimming pared 2 bases from V and 6 bases from J, leaving 13 bases between. The CDR3 DNA reads TGTGCCAGTAGTATACGGGGGGCGCGTTATGAAAAACTGTTTTTT. Its protein product is CASSIRGARYEKLFF.

V usage is TRBV19 and J usage is TRBJ2-2; no firm D call. CDR3 size: 16 residues. CDR1 and CDR2 from the germline V gene are LNHDA and SQIVND (reference sequence). V lost 5 bases and J 6 bases, leaving 19 bases between the germline ends. In nucleotides, the CDR3 is TGTGCCAGTAGTCAGAGCAACATTATCCGGGCCGGGGAGCTGTTTTTT. It translates to CASSQSNIIRAGELFF.

This clone was detected only a few times. V gene TRBV18 combines with J gene TRBJ2-1; 11 positions agree with TRBD1. V shed 3 bases, J shed 6 bases, and the junction held 7 bases outside the gene matches. Germline V gives CDR1 KGHSH, CDR2 LQKENI. This CDR3 has 16 amino acids. The CDR3 spells CASSPPPGQGVNEQFF. CDR3 nucleotide sequence: TGTGCCAGCTCACCTCCTCCGGGACAGGGGGTCAATGAGCAGTTCTTC. Full variable domain (rest looked up from reference TRBV18 and TRBJ2-1): NAGVMQNPRHLVRRRGQEARLRCSPMKGHSHVYWYRQLPEEGLKFMVYLQKENIIDESGMPKERFSAEFPKEGPSILRIQQVVRGDSAAYFCASSPPPGQGVNEQFFGPGTRLTVL.

This clone was seen only a few times. The chain carries TRBV30 and TRBJ1-2; tentatively, D is TRBD1 (5 bases). The germline CDR1 and CDR2 sequences are GTSNPN and SVGIG (reference sequence). CDR3 length: 14 amino acids. Between the trimmed V and J ends, which lost 3 bases and 6 bases, there was a span of 17 bases. The CDR3, as DNA: TGTGCCTGGAGGGGGGAGGGGAAGTTTGATGGCTACACCTTC. This sequence encodes CAWRGEGKFDGYTF.